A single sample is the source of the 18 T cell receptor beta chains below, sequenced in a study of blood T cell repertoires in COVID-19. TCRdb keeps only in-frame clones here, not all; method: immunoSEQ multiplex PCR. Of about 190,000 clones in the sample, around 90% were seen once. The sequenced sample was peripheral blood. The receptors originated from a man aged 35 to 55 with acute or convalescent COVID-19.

The CDR3 sequence is CASSSLWGAPSRSGANVLTF. The CDR3 bases are TGTGCCAGTAGTTCCCTTTGGGGCGCACCTTCGCGCTCTGGGGCCAACGTCCTGACTTTC. This chain links TRBV19 with TRBJ2-6; weak D call: TRBD1 (5 bases). Germline CDR1 reads LNHDA; CDR2 reads SQIVND (reference sequence). The CDR3 has 20 amino acids. Deletions cut 5 bases from V and 0 bases from J, with 23 bases between.

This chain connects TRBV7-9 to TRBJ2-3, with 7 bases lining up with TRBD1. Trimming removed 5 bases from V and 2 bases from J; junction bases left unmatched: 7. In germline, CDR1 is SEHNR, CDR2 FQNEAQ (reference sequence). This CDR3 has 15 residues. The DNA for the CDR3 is TGTGCCAGCAGCCATTTAACAGGGGTCACAGATACGCAGTATTTT. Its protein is CASSHLTGVTDTQYF.

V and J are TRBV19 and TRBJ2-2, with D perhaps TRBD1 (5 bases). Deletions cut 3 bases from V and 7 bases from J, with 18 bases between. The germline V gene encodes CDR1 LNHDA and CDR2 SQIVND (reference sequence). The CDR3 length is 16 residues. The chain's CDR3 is CASSILAGLYGGELFF. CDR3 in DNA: TGTGCCAGTAGTATTTTGGCAGGGCTATACGGCGGGGAGCTGTTTTTT. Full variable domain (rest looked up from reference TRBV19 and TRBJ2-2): DGGITQSPKYLFRKEGQNVTLSCEQNLNHDAMYWYRQDPGQGLRLIYYSQIVNDFQKGDIAEGYSVSREKKESFPLTVTSAQKNPTAFYLCASSILAGLYGGELFFGEGSRLTVL.

The DNA for the CDR3 is TGTGCCAGCAGTTTCGGGGACAGGATCTATGGCTACACCTTC. It encodes CASSFGDRIYGYTF. The rearrangement joins TRBV28 to TRBJ1-2, with TRBD1 identical over 8 bases. Germline V gene data show CDR1 as MDHEN and CDR2 as SYDVKM. The CDR3 extends over 14 amino acids. Unmatched junction bases numbered 4, after V lost 3 bases and J lost 4 bases.

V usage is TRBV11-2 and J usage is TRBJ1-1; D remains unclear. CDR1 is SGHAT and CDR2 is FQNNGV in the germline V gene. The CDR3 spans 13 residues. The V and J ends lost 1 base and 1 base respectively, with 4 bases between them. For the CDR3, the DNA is TGTGCCAGCAGCTTAGTGAGGAACACTGAAGCTTTCTTT. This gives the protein CASSLVRNTEAFF. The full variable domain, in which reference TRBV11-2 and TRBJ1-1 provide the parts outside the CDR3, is EAGVAQSPRYKIIEKRQSVAFWCNPISGHATLYWYQQILGQGPKLLIQFQNNGVVDDSQLPKDRFSAERLKGVDSTLKIQPAKLEDSAVYLCASSLVRNTEAFFGQGTRLTVV.

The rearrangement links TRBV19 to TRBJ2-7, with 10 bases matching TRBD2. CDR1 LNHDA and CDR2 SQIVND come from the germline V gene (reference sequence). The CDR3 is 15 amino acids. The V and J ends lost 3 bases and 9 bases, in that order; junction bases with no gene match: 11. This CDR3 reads CASSMFSASGGGQYF. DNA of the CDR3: TGTGCCAGTAGTATGTTCTCGGCTAGCGGGGGCGGGCAGTACTTC.

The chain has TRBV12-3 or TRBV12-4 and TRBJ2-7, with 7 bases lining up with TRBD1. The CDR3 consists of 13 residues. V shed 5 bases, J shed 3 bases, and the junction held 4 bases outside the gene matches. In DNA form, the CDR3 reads TGTGCCAGCAGTAGACGACAGGGCTACGAGCAGTACTTC. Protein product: CASSRRQGYEQYF.

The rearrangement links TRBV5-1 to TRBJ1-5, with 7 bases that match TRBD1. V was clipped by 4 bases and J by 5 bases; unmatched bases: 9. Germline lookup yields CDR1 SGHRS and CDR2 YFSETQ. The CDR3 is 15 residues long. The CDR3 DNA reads TGCGCCAGCAGCCCTACGACAGGGACCGATCAGCCCCAGCATTTT. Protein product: CASSPTTGTDQPQHF.

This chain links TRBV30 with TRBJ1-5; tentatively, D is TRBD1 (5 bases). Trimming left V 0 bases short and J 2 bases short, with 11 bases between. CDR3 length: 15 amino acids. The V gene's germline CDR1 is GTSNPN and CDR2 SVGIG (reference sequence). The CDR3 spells CAWSVGGFRNQPQHF. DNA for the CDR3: TGTGCCTGGAGTGTTGGGGGGTTTCGCAATCAGCCCCAGCATTTT.

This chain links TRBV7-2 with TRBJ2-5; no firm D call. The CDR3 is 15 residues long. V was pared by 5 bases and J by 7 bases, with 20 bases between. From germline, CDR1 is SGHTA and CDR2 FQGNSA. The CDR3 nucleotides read TGTGCCAGCAGCCGCGATTCAGGCCAGACCGTGACCCAGTACTTC. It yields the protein CASSRDSGQTVTQYF.

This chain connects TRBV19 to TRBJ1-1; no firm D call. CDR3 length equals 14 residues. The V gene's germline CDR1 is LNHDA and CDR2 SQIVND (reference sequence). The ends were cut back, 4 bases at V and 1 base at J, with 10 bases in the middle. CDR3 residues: CASSTGVWNTEAFF. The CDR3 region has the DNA TGTGCCAGTAGTACCGGAGTATGGAACACTGAAGCTTTCTTT.

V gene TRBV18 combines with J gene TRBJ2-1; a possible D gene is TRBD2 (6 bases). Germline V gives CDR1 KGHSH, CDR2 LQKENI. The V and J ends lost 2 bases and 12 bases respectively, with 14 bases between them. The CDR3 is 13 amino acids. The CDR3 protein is CASSPTGDRWQFF. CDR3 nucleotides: TGTGCCAGCTCACCAACGGGAGATCGGTGGCAGTTCTTC.

CDR3 DNA: TGTGCCAGCAGCCAGGGACAGGGACATTCCCAGCCCCAGCATTTT. This translates into CASSQGQGHSQPQHF. The chain links TRBV6-2 or TRBV6-3 to TRBJ1-5; 9 nucleotides agree with TRBD1. Losses at the gene ends were 6 bases for V and 7 bases for J; bases not matched to a gene: 10. This CDR3 is 15 amino acids long. Germline V lookup: CDR1 MNHEY, CDR2 SVGEGT.

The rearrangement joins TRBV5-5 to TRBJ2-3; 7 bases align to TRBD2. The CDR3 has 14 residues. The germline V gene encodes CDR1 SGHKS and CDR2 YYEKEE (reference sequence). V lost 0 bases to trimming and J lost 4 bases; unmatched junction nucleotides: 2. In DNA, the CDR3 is TGTGCCAGCAGCTTGGGTACTAGCGCAGATACGCAGTATTTT. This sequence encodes CASSLGTSADTQYF.

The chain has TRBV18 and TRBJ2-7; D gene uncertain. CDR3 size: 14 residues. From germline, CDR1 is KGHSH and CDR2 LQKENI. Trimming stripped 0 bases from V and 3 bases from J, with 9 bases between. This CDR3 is CASSPPSENYEQYF. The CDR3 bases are TGTGCCAGCTCACCACCTTCGGAGAACTACGAGCAGTACTTC. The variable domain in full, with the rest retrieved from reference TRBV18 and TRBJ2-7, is NAGVMQNPRHLVRRRGQEARLRCSPMKGHSHVYWYRQLPEEGLKFMVYLQKENIIDESGMPKERFSAEFPKEGPSILRIQQVVRGDSAAYFCASSPPSENYEQYFGPGTRLTVT.

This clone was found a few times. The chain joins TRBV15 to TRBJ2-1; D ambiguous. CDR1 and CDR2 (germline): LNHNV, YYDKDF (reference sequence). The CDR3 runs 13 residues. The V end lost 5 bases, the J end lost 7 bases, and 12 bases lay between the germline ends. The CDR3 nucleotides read TGTGCCACCAGCCCTCGATTCGGGAATGAGCAGTTCTTC. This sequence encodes CATSPRFGNEQFF.

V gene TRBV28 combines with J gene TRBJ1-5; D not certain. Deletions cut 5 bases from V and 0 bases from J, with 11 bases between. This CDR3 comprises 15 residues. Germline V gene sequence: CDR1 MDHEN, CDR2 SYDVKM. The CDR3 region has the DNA TGTGCCAGCAGTCCCCAGTTTGGTAGCAATCAGCCCCAGCATTTT. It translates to CASSPQFGSNQPQHF.

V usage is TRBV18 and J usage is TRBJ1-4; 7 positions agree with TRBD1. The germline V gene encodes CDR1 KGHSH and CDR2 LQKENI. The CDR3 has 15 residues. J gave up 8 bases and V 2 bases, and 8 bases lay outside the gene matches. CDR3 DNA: TGTGCCAGCTCACCAGGACAGGCAACGTTGGAAAAACTGTTTTTT. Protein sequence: CASSPGQATLEKLFF.